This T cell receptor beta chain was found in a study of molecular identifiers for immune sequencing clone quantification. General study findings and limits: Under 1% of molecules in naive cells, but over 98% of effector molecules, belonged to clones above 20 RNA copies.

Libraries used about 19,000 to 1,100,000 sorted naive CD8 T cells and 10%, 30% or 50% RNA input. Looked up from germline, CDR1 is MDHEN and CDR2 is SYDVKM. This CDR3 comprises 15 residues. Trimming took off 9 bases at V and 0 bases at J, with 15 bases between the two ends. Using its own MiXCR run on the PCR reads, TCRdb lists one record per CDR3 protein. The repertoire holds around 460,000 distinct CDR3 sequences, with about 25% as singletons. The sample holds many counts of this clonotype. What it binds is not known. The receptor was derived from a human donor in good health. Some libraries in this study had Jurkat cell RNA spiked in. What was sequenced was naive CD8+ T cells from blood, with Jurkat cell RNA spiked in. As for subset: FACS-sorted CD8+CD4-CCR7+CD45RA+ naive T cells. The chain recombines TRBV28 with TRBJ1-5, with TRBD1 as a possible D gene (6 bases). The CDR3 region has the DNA TGTGCCAGTCAATCGGACAGCCTTAGCAATCAGCCCCAGCATTTT. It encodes CASQSDSLSNQPQHF.